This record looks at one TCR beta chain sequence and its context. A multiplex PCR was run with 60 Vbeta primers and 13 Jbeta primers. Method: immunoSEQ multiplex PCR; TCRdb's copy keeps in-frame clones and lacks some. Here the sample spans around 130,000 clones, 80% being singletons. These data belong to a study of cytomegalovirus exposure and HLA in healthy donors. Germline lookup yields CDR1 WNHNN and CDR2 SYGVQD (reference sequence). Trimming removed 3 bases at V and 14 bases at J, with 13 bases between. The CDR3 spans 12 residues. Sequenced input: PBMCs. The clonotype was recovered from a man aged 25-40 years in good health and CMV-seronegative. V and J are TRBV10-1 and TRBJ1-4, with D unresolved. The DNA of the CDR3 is TGCGCCAGCAGTGAATACAGCGGCCGGCTGTTTTTT. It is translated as CASSEYSGRLFF.